Listed below are T cell receptor beta chains from one sample, sequenced in a study of cytomegalovirus exposure and HLA in healthy donors. TCRdb's table, derived via immunoSEQ multiplex PCR, lists solely in-frame clones and lacks some. The sample has 200,000 to 250,000 clones, 78% seen once. Sequencing was done on a sample of PBMCs. Every receptor here comes from a male donor in good health and CMV-seronegative. The CDR3 runs from the conserved cysteine through the conserved F or W. The D gene is left open where the match is weak. Only some rows state a clone size, as once, few, many or a class for expanded clones.

abundance	len	v_gene	j_gene	d_gene	CDR3nt	CDR3aa
.	15	TRBV18	TRBJ1-3	.	TGTGCCAGCTCACCTGGAGGGGTGTCTGGAAACACCATATATTTT	CASSPGGVSGNTIYF
.	12	TRBV5-8	TRBJ2-3	.	TGTGCCAGCAGCGGACCTGAGGGTACGCAGTATTTT	CASSGPEGTQYF
once	13	TRBV25-1	TRBJ1-5	TRBD1	TGTGCCAGCAGATCAGGGGGCCCAGGGCCCCAGCATTTT	CASRSGGPGPQHF
.	14	TRBV19	TRBJ2-7	.	TGTGCCAGTAGTAGGGGGGAGCGATCCTACGAGCAGTACTTC	CASSRGERSYEQYF
.	14	TRBV2	TRBJ1-1	TRBD1	TGTGCCACCAAAACGGACAGGGGGAACACTGAAGCTTTCTTT	CATKTDRGNTEAFF
.	13	TRBV18	TRBJ1-4	.	TGTGCCAGCTCTCGTAAGACGGGTGAAAAACTGTTTTTT	CASSRKTGEKLFF
.	14	TRBV7-9	TRBJ2-5	.	TGTGCCAGCAGCTCTACTAGGGCATGGGAGACCCAGTACTTC	CASSSTRAWETQYF
.	15	TRBV18	TRBJ1-5	.	TGTGCCAGCTCACGTTCCCAACAATTAAATCAGCCCCAGCATTTT	CASSRSQQLNQPQHF
.	15	TRBV19	TRBJ1-3	TRBD1	TGTGCCAGTAGCCAGACAGGGGTTCGTGAAAACACCATATATTTT	CASSQTGVRENTIYF
.	15	TRBV19	TRBJ2-5	.	TGTGCCAGTAGTAGGCAGGGATTAGGGCAAGAGACCCAGTACTTC	CASSRQGLGQETQYF
.	16	TRBV5-4	TRBJ2-1	TRBD2	TGTGCCAGCAGCCCGGGGACTAGCGGGGGTTTGAATGAGCAGTTCTTC	CASSPGTSGGLNEQFF
few	11	TRBV20-1	TRBJ1-2	.	TGCAGTGCGCCCGAGGGCTCTGGCTACACCTTC	CSAPEGSGYTF
.	14	TRBV4-1	TRBJ1-1	.	TGCGCCAGCAGCCAAGAGGACAGGAACACTGAAGCTTTCTTT	CASSQEDRNTEAFF
few	14	TRBV18	TRBJ2-7	.	TGTGCCAGCTCAGGCACCTACCCTAGCTACGAGCAGTACTTC	CASSGTYPSYEQYF
.	15	TRBV13	TRBJ1-1	.	TGTGCCAGCAGCTTAGTGGTAGGAGGGAACACTGAAGCTTTCTTT	CASSLVVGGNTEAFF
.	13	TRBV6-1	TRBJ2-3	TRBD1	TGTGCCAGGGACAGGTCGGAAGTGGGTACGCAGTATTTT	CARDRSEVGTQYF
few	14	TRBV6-6	TRBJ2-7	TRBD2	TGTGCCAGCAGTTACGGGAGGGACTCGTACGAGCAGTACTTC	CASSYGRDSYEQYF
.	15	TRBV6-5	TRBJ2-1	.	TGTGCCAGCAGTTCCTACCGGTCCTCTTACAATGAGCAGTTCTTC	CASSSYRSSYNEQFF
.	14	TRBV6-1	TRBJ1-1	.	TGTGCCAGCAGCCCCCAGGGGTTCAACACTGAAGCTTTCTTT	CASSPQGFNTEAFF
.	15	TRBV5-4	TRBJ2-7	TRBD1	TGTGCCAGCAGCTGGGACAGGGGGCCAACCTACGAGCAGTACTTC	CASSWDRGPTYEQYF
.	14	TRBV5-1	TRBJ2-5	TRBD1	TGCGCCAGCAGCGTACGGACAGGTCAAGAGACCCAGTACTTC	CASSVRTGQETQYF
.	17	TRBV18	TRBJ2-1	TRBD2	TGTGCCAGCTCACCACCGGGGACTAGCGGGATCCACAATGAGCAGTTCTTC	CASSPPGTSGIHNEQFF
.	14	TRBV11-3	TRBJ2-7	.	TGTGCCAGCAGCTTAGGGCCGTCCACCTACGAGCAGTACTTC	CASSLGPSTYEQYF
.	19	TRBV28	TRBJ2-2	TRBD2	TGTGCCAGCAGTTTTTTTTCCGGTAGCGGGAGATATGGCACCGGGGAGCTGTTTTTT	CASSFFSGSGRYGTGELFF
.	16	TRBV12-5	TRBJ2-3	TRBD2	TGTGCTAGTGGTTTGGGACTAGCGGGAGAGACAGATACGCAGTATTTT	CASGLGLAGETDTQYF
.	16	TRBV19	TRBJ2-7	TRBD2	TGTGCCAGTAGTATTGGTGGGACTAGCGGTCTCGGCGAGCAGTACTTC	CASSIGGTSGLGEQYF
.	14	TRBV9	TRBJ1-4	TRBD1	TGTGCCAGCAGCACCACAGGGGGTAGTGAAAAACTGTTTTTT	CASSTTGGSEKLFF
.	17	TRBV25-1	TRBJ2-7	TRBD2	TGTGCCAGCAGTGAATCAATGTCGACTAGCGGGAGATACGAGCAGTACTTC	CASSESMSTSGRYEQYF
.	15	TRBV30	TRBJ2-7	.	TGTGCCTGGAGGGGGGGGATAGGGACACGCTACGAGCAGTACTTC	CAWRGGIGTRYEQYF
few	13	TRBV7-6	TRBJ2-2	TRBD2	TGTGCCAGCAGCCCGCGGGAGTCCGGGGAGCTGTTTTTT	CASSPRESGELFF
.	14	TRBV5-1	TRBJ2-3	TRBD1	TGCGCCAGCAGTCGGGACAGGAACACAGATACGCAGTATTTT	CASSRDRNTDTQYF
.	14	TRBV6-5	TRBJ2-7	.	.	CASSTSDRAGEQYF
.	14	TRBV19	TRBJ2-4	TRBD1	TGTGCCAGTACCCGTGGGACAGGGGGAAACATTCAGTACTTC	CASTRGTGGNIQYF
.	15	TRBV6-1	TRBJ1-5	.	TGTGCCAGCAGTGACGACAGTTATAGCAATCAGCCCCAGCATTTT	CASSDDSYSNQPQHF
.	14	TRBV4-1	TRBJ2-1	.	TGCGCCAGCAGCCAAAGGGGACTTGTAAATGAGCAGTTCTTC	CASSQRGLVNEQFF
.	12	TRBV10-1	TRBJ2-3	.	TGCGCCAGCAGTGATAATACAGATACGCAGTATTTT	CASSDNTDTQYF
.	18	TRBV30	TRBJ2-2	TRBD2	TGTGCCTGGAGTGTACATTCCCCCGTGTTTAGCGGGACCGGGGAGCTGTTTTTT	CAWSVHSPVFSGTGELFF
.	17	TRBV6-4	TRBJ1-1	TRBD1	TGTGCCAGCAGTGCCCGGCCAGGGGGGACCACGAACACTGAAGCTTTCTTT	CASSARPGGTTNTEAFF
.	14	TRBV19	TRBJ2-1	.	TGTGCCAGTAGTACGGGACAACCCTACAATGAGCAGTTCTTC	CASSTGQPYNEQFF
.	16	TRBV7-6	TRBJ2-4	TRBD1	TGTGCCAGCAGCGACACAGGGGGCCCAGCCAAAAACATTCAGTACTTC	CASSDTGGPAKNIQYF
.	16	TRBV4-1	TRBJ2-1	.	TGCGCCAGCAGCCAAGACCCAAATGGGCACTACAATGAGCAGTTCTTC	CASSQDPNGHYNEQFF
.	12	TRBV7-9	TRBJ1-4	.	TGTGCCAGCAGCTTAGATGGGGGGAAACTGTTTTTT	CASSLDGGKLFF
.	13	TRBV7-2	TRBJ2-1	.	TGTGCCAGCAGCTTAGTGTCATACAATGAGCAGTTCTTC	CASSLVSYNEQFF
.	14	TRBV15	TRBJ1-3	TRBD1	TGTGCCACCAGCATCGACAGGGGACGAAACACCATATATTTT	CATSIDRGRNTIYF
.	17	TRBV18	TRBJ2-5	TRBD2	TGTGCCAGCTCATCTTCGCCCGGGACTAGCGGTCAAGAGACCCAGTACTTC	CASSSSPGTSGQETQYF
.	12	TRBV6-6	TRBJ2-7	.	TGTGCCAGCAGTCGCGAGACCTACGAGCAGTACTTC	CASSRETYEQYF
.	12	TRBV10-1	TRBJ1-1	.	TGCGCCAGCAGTGACCGTAACACTGAAGCTTTCTTT	CASSDRNTEAFF
few	14	TRBV28	TRBJ1-1	TRBD1	TGTGCCAGCGGGACAGGGGTCATGAACACTGAAGCTTTCTTT	CASGTGVMNTEAFF
.	17	TRBV27	TRBJ1-4	.	TGTGCCAGCAGTTTAACTGCTTACAGGGCGTCTAATGAAAAACTGTTTTTT	CASSLTAYRASNEKLFF